The 9 T cell receptor beta chains below all came from one sample that was sequenced in a study of blood T cell repertoires in COVID-19. Clones were sequenced by immunoSEQ multiplex PCR, and TCRdb holds only the in-frame ones, with some missing. The sample records about 200,000 clones, just over 85% being singletons. Sequenced sample: PBMCs or T cells enriched from blood (not recorded which). These receptors were obtained from a middle-aged woman with acute COVID-19.

This clone was seen once. The chain recombines TRBV7-2 with TRBJ2-5, with a tentative D call TRBD2 (6 bases). The CDR3 is made up of 14 amino acids. CDR1 is SGHTA and CDR2 is FQGNSA in the germline V gene. V lost 3 bases to trimming and J lost 5 bases, with 13 bases between them. As DNA, the CDR3 is TGTGCCAGCAGCTTGAAACTAGCTGGGGAGACCCAGTACTTC. This translates into CASSLKLAGETQYF.

The rearrangement links TRBV7-6 to TRBJ2-2, with TRBD1 as a possible D gene (5 bases). V lost 6 bases to trimming and J lost 4 bases, with 12 bases between them. This CDR3 is built from 14 residues. CDR1 is SGHVS, CDR2 FNYEAQ, per germline. CDR3: CASRQDSSTGELFF. The CDR3 coding sequence is TGTGCCAGCAGACAAGACAGTAGCACCGGGGAGCTGTTTTTT. Using reference TRBV7-6 and TRBJ2-2 for the parts outside the CDR3, the full variable domain is GAGVSQSPRYKVTKRGQDVALRCDPISGHVSLYWYRQALGQGPEFLTYFNYEAQQDKSGLPNDRFSAERPEGSISTLTIQRTEQRDSAMYRCASRQDSSTGELFFGEGSRLTVL.

The CDR3, as DNA: TGTGCCAGCAGAGCAATCGGAGGTAGCAATCAGCCCCAGCATTTT. The encoded protein is CASRAIGGSNQPQHF. This chain uses TRBV28 with TRBJ1-5; D not certain. Germline assignment: CDR1 MDHEN and CDR2 SYDVKM. The CDR3 runs 15 residues. Trimming pared 6 bases from V and 0 bases from J, leaving 12 bases between.

CDR3 sequence: CASSVSLAAYNEQFF. The CDR3 DNA is TGTGCCAGCAGCGTAAGTCTAGCGGCCTACAATGAGCAGTTCTTC. The rearrangement uses TRBV9 and TRBJ2-1; the match to TRBD2 covers 7 bases. The CDR3 length is 15 residues. V shed 1 base, J shed 2 bases, and the junction held 3 bases outside the gene matches. Germline V gene sequence: CDR1 SGDLS, CDR2 YYNGEE.

The chain links TRBV5-4 to TRBJ1-2, with a tentative D call TRBD1 (5 bases). This CDR3 is 16 amino acids long. V lost 3 bases to trimming and J lost 0 bases, with 15 bases between them. Germline V lookup: CDR1 SGHNT, CDR2 YYREEE (reference sequence). The CDR3 sequence is CASSSLMGPANYGYTF. The CDR3 nucleotides are TGTGCCAGCAGCTCGCTAATGGGGCCCGCTAACTATGGCTACACCTTC.

This clone has only one observation. The rearrangement links TRBV2 to TRBJ2-1; 14 nucleotides match TRBD2. CDR1 SNHLY and CDR2 FYNNEI come from the germline V gene. Losses at the gene ends were 7 bases for V and 5 bases for J; bases not matched to a gene: 10. The CDR3 extends over 17 amino acids. The CDR3 DNA is TGTGCCAGCAAAGGGACTAGCGGGAGTAGGGGGAACAATGAGCAGTTCTTC. This sequence encodes CASKGTSGSRGNNEQFF.

This rearrangement joins TRBV2 to TRBJ2-7, with 14 bases lining up with TRBD2. The V gene end was trimmed by 1 base and the J gene end by 6 bases; junction bases not matched to a gene: 2. Germline V gene sequence: CDR1 SNHLY, CDR2 FYNNEI. There are 15 residues in the CDR3. In nucleotides, the CDR3 is TGTGCCAGCAGTGAAGGGACTAGCGGGAGGCTCGAGCAGTACTTC. This sequence encodes CASSEGTSGRLEQYF.

Here the CDR3 reads CASSPLTFPLQPQHF. Written as DNA, the CDR3 is TGTGCCAGCAGCCCACTGACATTCCCGCTGCAGCCCCAGCATTTT. The J gene is TRBJ1-5, the V gene TRBV21-1; TRBD1, the table's D call, was not compared with the DNA. TRBV21-1 is tagged as a pseudogene. The CDR3 is 15 residues long.

The chain links TRBV7-8 to TRBJ1-5; D unclear. The germline V gene encodes CDR1 SGHVS and CDR2 FQNEAQ. The length of the CDR3 is 16 residues. V gave up 3 bases and J gave up 3 bases, with 15 bases separating them. The CDR3 protein is CASSFSLSGSNQPQHF. For the CDR3, the DNA is TGTGCCAGCAGCTTTAGTCTTTCAGGCTCCAATCAGCCCCAGCATTTT.